These T cell receptor beta chains were read from a single sample in a study of blood T cell repertoires in COVID-19. Generated by immunoSEQ multiplex PCR, the TCRdb table keeps only in-frame clones and is missing some. The repertoire holds around 170,000 clones, around 83% seen once, with 1.5% in the top ten. The sequencing sample was made of peripheral blood. The source of these receptors is a human donor in a cohort sampled during active COVID-19. Each CDR3 is given with its conserved first and last residue. The D gene is left open where the match is weak. Clone size is given for some rows only: seen once, a few or many times, or a class if the clone is expanded.

J gene,D gene,V gene,clone size,CDR3 protein,CDR3 DNA
TRBJ1-4,NA,TRBV28,NA,CASSSNQGRANEKLFF,TGTGCCAGCAGTTCTAATCAGGGGCGAGCTAATGAAAAACTGTTTTTT
TRBJ2-7,TRBD1,TRBV6-5,NA,CASRAGGGYEQYF,TGTGCCAGCAGAGCAGGGGGCGGTTACGAGCAGTACTTC
TRBJ1-2,TRBD1,TRBV28,few,CASSTGANYGYTF,TGTGCCAGCAGTACAGGGGCTAACTATGGCTACACCTTC
TRBJ2-5,NA,TRBV6-5,NA,CASTARSSGKEAQYF,TGTGCCAGCACCGCTCGGTCCAGCGGAAAAGAGGCCCAGTACTTC
TRBJ2-3,TRBD2,TRBV18,NA,CASSRTSLSTDTQYF,TGTGCCAGCTCCCGGACTAGCCTGAGTACCGATACGCAGTATTTT
TRBJ2-3,TRBD2,TRBV28,NA,CASSLHPGLASDTQYF,TGTGCCAGCAGTCTACATCCGGGACTAGCGTCAGATACGCAGTATTTT
TRBJ1-2,NA,TRBV18,NA,CASSSATGTRYGYTF,TGTGCCAGCTCGTCCGCCACCGGGACACGGTATGGCTACACCTTC
TRBJ2-7,TRBD2,TRBV6-5,NA,CASSTGGGFYEQYF,TGTGCCAGCAGTACGGGGGGAGGATTTTACGAGCAGTACTTC
TRBJ1-2,NA,TRBV7-6,NA,CASSPGYGYTF,TGTGCCAGCAGCCCCGGCTATGGCTACACCTTC
TRBJ2-5,TRBD2,TRBV11-1,few,CASSLAGGTGETQYF,TGTGCCAGCAGCTTAGCGGGAGGGACGGGGGAGACCCAGTACTTC
TRBJ2-5,TRBD2,TRBV10-3,NA,CAISVTSGVETQYF,TGTGCCATCAGTGTGACTAGCGGGGTGGAGACCCAGTACTTC
TRBJ2-7,TRBD2,TRBV6-4,few,CASSGPGTSCEQYF,TGTGCCAGCAGTGGACCCGGGACTAGCTGCGAGCAGTACTTC
TRBJ2-7,NA,TRBV4-1,NA,CASSQGSGSSDRNEQYF,TGCGCCAGCAGCCAAGGCTCCGGGAGTAGCGATAGGAACGAGCAGTACTTC
TRBJ2-3,TRBD2,TRBV11-3,NA,CASSRGLAGSTDTQYF,TGTGCCAGCAGCCGGGGACTAGCGGGAAGCACAGATACGCAGTATTTT
TRBJ2-7,NA,TRBV7-9,NA,CASSLLGAFYEQYF,TGTGCCAGCAGCTTATTAGGGGCTTTCTACGAGCAGTACTTC
TRBJ1-2,NA,TRBV18,NA,CASSPDRFYGYTF,TGTGCCAGCTCACCAGACAGGTTCTATGGCTACACCTTC
TRBJ1-2,TRBD1,TRBV5-4,NA,CASSSKQGGYGYTF,TGTGCCAGCAGCTCGAAACAGGGGGGCTATGGCTACACCTTC
TRBJ1-2,TRBD1,TRBV3-1/TRBV3-2,NA,CASSQGPGGRGYTF,TGTGCCAGCAGCCAAGGTCCAGGGGGTCGGGGCTACACCTTC
TRBJ2-1,TRBD1,TRBV7-2,NA,CASREDRGGYNEQFF,TGTGCCAGCAGAGAGGACAGGGGTGGATACAATGAGCAGTTCTTC
TRBJ2-2,TRBD2,TRBV3-1/TRBV3-2,NA,CASSQELWGFGAGGTGELFF,TGTGCCAGCAGCCAAGAATTATGGGGTTTTGGGGCGGGAGGCACCGGGGAGCTGTTTTTT
TRBJ2-7,TRBD1,TRBV10-3,NA,CAISTGGAYEQYF,TGTGCCATCAGTACAGGGGGCGCGTACGAGCAGTACTTC
TRBJ1-4,NA,TRBV29-1,few,CSVVFPGAGDEKLFF,TGCAGCGTTGTATTTCCAGGGGCTGGAGATGAAAAACTGTTTTTT
TRBJ2-2,TRBD1,TRBV6-5,NA,CAGRQGTNTGELFF,TGTGCCGGCCGACAGGGGACGAACACCGGGGAGCTGTTTTTT
TRBJ2-1,NA,TRBV5-8,NA,CASSSLYEQFF,TGTGCCAGCAGCTCCCTCTATGAGCAGTTCTTC
TRBJ1-1,NA,TRBV7-2,NA,CASSLTGGRVPTEAFF,TGTGCCAGCAGCCTCACGGGGGGGAGGGTGCCCACTGAAGCTTTCTTT
TRBJ2-7,TRBD2,TRBV4-2,NA,CASSQGTSGTYEQYF,TGTGCCAGCAGCCAAGGTACTAGCGGGACCTACGAGCAGTACTTC
TRBJ2-6,NA,TRBV6-1,NA,CASSEASLSSGANVLTF,TGTGCCAGCAGTGAAGCGTCTCTATCCTCTGGGGCCAACGTCCTGACTTTC
TRBJ1-5,NA,TRBV2,NA,CASSPQGISNQPQHF,TGTGCCAGCAGTCCCCAGGGGATAAGCAATCAGCCCCAGCATTTT
TRBJ2-1,NA,TRBV5-1,NA,CASSLESGFAYNEQFF,TGCGCCAGCAGCTTGGAATCCGGGTTCGCCTACAATGAGCAGTTCTTC
TRBJ1-2,TRBD1,TRBV27,NA,CASSLSGGGYTF,TGTGCCAGCAGTTTGTCAGGGGGTGGCTACACCTTC
TRBJ2-7,NA,TRBV24-1,NA,CATSDFNPSGGGYEQYF,TGTGCCACCAGTGATTTTAACCCCTCAGGGGGAGGCTACGAGCAGTACTTC